These 3 T cell receptor beta chains were sequenced from one sample in a study of shared clonotypes between healthy human individuals. TCRdb keeps only in-frame clones here, not all; method: immunoSEQ multiplex PCR. The data contain roughly 1.4 million clones, around 98.5% of them singletons. Sequencing used naive CD4+ T cells sorted from blood. Subset: CD45RA+ positively selected. The receptors originated from a man between 25 and 39 years old in good health.

This sequence joins TRBV29-1 and TRBJ1-1; tentative D call: TRBD1 (5 bases). The CDR3 extends over 12 amino acids. CDR1 is SQVTM and CDR2 is ANQGSEA in the germline V gene. Trimming removed 3 bases from V and 4 bases from J, with 9 bases in between. CDR3 bases: TGCAGCGTTGACCCGACAGTCACTGAAGCTTTCTTT. Translated: CSVDPTVTEAFF. The full variable domain, completed using reference TRBV29-1 and TRBJ1-1, is SAVISQKPSRDICQRGTSLTIQCQVDSQVTMMFWYRQQPGQSLTLIATANQGSEATYESGFVIDKFPISRPNLTFSTLTVSNMSPEDSSIYLCSVDPTVTEAFFGQGTRLTVV.

The gene calls are TRBV19 and TRBJ2-1; the D is unclear. V was pared by 6 bases and J by 2 bases, with 14 bases between. This CDR3 has 15 amino acids. Germline loops: CDR1 LNHDA, CDR2 SQIVND (reference sequence). The chain's CDR3 is CASRKRTSTYNEQFF. The CDR3, as DNA: TGTGCCAGTAGAAAAAGAACTTCCACCTACAATGAGCAGTTCTTC.

The chain couples TRBV11-2 to TRBJ2-1, with 8 positions matching TRBD2. The CDR3 extends over 17 amino acids. The germline V gene encodes CDR1 SGHAT and CDR2 FQNNGV. The ends lost 8 bases at V and 0 bases at J; junction bases unmatched: 12. CDR3 loop: CASSRTSRYSSYNEQFF. The CDR3 nucleotides are TGTGCCAGCTCCAGGACTAGCAGATACAGCTCCTACAATGAGCAGTTCTTC.